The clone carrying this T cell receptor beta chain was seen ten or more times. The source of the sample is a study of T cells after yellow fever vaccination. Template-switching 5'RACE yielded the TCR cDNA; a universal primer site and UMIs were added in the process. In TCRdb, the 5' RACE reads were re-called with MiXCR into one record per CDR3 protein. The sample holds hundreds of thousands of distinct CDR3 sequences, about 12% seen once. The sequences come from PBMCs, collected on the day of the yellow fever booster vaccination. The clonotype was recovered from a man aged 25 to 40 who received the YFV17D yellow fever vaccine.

Written as DNA, the CDR3 is TGCAGTGCTGGGGGGACTAGCGGGCTTCCCGAGCAGTACTTC. This gives the protein CSAGGTSGLPEQYF. The rearrangement uses TRBV20-1 and TRBJ2-7; 12 bases are a match to TRBD2. Germline CDR1 DFQATT, CDR2 SNEGSKA (reference sequence). The CDR3 consists of 14 residues. J was trimmed by 6 bases and V by 5 bases; bases with no gene match: 8.